One sample yielded the 16 T cell receptor beta chains listed below, sequenced in a study of T cell changes during pregnancy in multiple sclerosis. Some clones are missing from TCRdb's copy, which holds only in-frame ones; the method was immunoSEQ multiplex PCR. The repertoire holds just over 35,000 clones, with around nine tenths as singletons. This specimen was CD4+ T cells from peripheral blood mononuclear cells, taken after pregnancy. These receptors were collected from a female donor in good health, enrolled as a control in a pregnancy study.

This chain uses TRBV6-1 with TRBJ1-6, with TRBD1 matching 8 bases. J lost 7 bases, V lost 1 base, and 9 bases had no gene match. This CDR3 is built from 17 residues. The V gene's germline CDR1 is MNHNS and CDR2 SASEGT. CDR3: CASSEVPQRDRNSPLHF. DNA for the CDR3: TGTGCCAGCAGTGAAGTCCCCCAACGGGACAGGAATTCACCCCTCCACTTT.

This chain uses TRBV7-2 with TRBJ1-5, with D tentatively TRBD1 (5 bases). The V gene lost 1 base and the J gene lost 0 bases, with 10 bases spanning the gap. The CDR3 is 16 amino acids. The germline V gene encodes CDR1 SGHTA and CDR2 FQGNSA. DNA for the CDR3: TGTGCCAGCAGCTTAGACGGGACTAATAGCAATCAGCCCCAGCATTTT. It specifies CASSLDGTNSNQPQHF.

The chain couples TRBV7-9 to TRBJ2-7; the D is unclear. The ends were cut back, 3 bases at V and 0 bases at J, with 3 bases in the middle. CDR1 is SEHNR, CDR2 FQNEAQ, per germline (reference sequence). This CDR3 spans 12 amino acids. CDR3: CASSFSSYEQYF. The CDR3 DNA is TGTGCCAGCAGCTTTAGCTCCTACGAGCAGTACTTC.

The V call is TRBV6-5, the J call TRBJ2-1; D is undetermined. The V gene lost 0 bases and the J gene lost 0 bases, with 9 bases spanning the gap. Germline V gene lookup returns CDR1 MNHEY and CDR2 SVGAGI. The CDR3 loop spans 16 amino acids. The CDR3 DNA reads TGTGCCAGCAGTTACTCGGAGTCTTCCTCCTACAATGAGCAGTTCTTC. Its protein is CASSYSESSSYNEQFF.

J is TRBJ1-1 and V is TRBV11-1, with D perhaps matching TRBD1 (6 bases). The germline V gene has CDR1 SGHAT and CDR2 FQDESV (reference sequence). V was pared by 1 base and J by 2 bases, with 11 bases between. There are 15 residues in the CDR3. CDR3 loop: CASSLVTGFNTEAFF. The DNA of the CDR3 is TGTGCCAGCAGCTTAGTCACAGGGTTCAACACTGAAGCTTTCTTT.

The rearrangement uses TRBV9 and TRBJ1-5; D is unresolved. Germline CDR1 SGDLS, CDR2 YYNGEE. V dropped 1 base and J dropped 9 bases, with 14 bases sitting between them. This CDR3 has 14 residues. The CDR3 here is CASSVSPSDRPQHF. As DNA, the CDR3 is TGTGCCAGCAGCGTATCCCCCAGTGATCGGCCCCAGCATTTT.

The chain is built from TRBV5-1 and TRBJ1-1; TRBD1 is a possible D gene (5 bases). Between the trimmed V and J ends, which lost 0 bases and 11 bases, there was a span of 14 bases. This CDR3 has 13 residues. Germline V gene lookup returns CDR1 SGHRS and CDR2 YFSETQ. CDR3 nucleotide sequence: TGCGCCAGCAGCTTGGCCTTTGACAGTAGCGCTTTCTTT. Amino acid sequence: CASSLAFDSSAFF.

The rearrangement joins TRBV11-3 to TRBJ2-3; D is unclear. Germline V CDR1 and CDR2: SGHNT, YENEEA. The CDR3 sequence is 12 residues long. V lost 4 bases and J lost 5, with 7 bases in between. CDR3 in DNA: TGTGCCAGCAGCTCGAGAGGAGATACGCAGTATTTT. Amino acid sequence: CASSSRGDTQYF.

This chain links TRBV27 with TRBJ2-1; 14 positions match TRBD2. Unmatched junction bases numbered 5, after V lost 5 bases and J lost 8 bases. This CDR3 comprises 15 residues. Germline CDR1 is MNHEY and CDR2 is SMNVEV (reference sequence). CDR3 in amino acids: CASSPGTSGSHEQFF. DNA of the CDR3: TGTGCCAGCAGTCCCGGGACTAGCGGGAGTCATGAGCAGTTCTTC.

The chain joins TRBV5-4 to TRBJ1-2, with 7 bases matching TRBD1. The V gene's germline CDR1 is SGHNT and CDR2 YYREEE (reference sequence). With 3 bases clipped from V and 3 bases from J, the junction kept 5 bases outside the gene matches. This CDR3 contains 14 residues. CDR3 amino acids: CASSWATGDYGYTF. The CDR3 nucleotides are TGTGCCAGCAGCTGGGCCACAGGGGACTATGGCTACACCTTC.

The genes are TRBV18 and TRBJ2-1; 12 bases fit TRBD2. The CDR3 contains 15 residues. Germline CDR1 is KGHSH and CDR2 is LQKENI. V gave up 4 bases and J gave up 5 bases; unmatched junction bases: 3. The CDR3 here is CASSRGLAGHNEQFF. The DNA for the CDR3 is TGTGCCAGCTCACGTGGACTAGCGGGGCACAATGAGCAGTTCTTC.

The chain employs TRBV6-6 and TRBJ1-4, with D maybe TRBD1 (6 bases). V lost 5 bases and J lost 14, with 12 bases in between. The CDR3 has 11 amino acids. CDR1 MNHNY and CDR2 SVGAGI come from the germline V gene (reference sequence). CDR3: CASSNGQKLFF. CDR3 bases: TGTGCCAGCAGTAATGGACAGAAGCTGTTTTTT.

V and J are TRBV5-8 and TRBJ2-2; tentative D call: TRBD1 (6 bases). The CDR3 extends over 15 amino acids. Germline CDR1 SGHTS, CDR2 YDEGEE. Trimming took 1 base from V and 1 from J, leaving 8 bases between them. The CDR3, as DNA: TGTGCCAGCAGCTTGCGAGGGGGGAACACCGGGGAGCTGTTTTTT. Encoded protein: CASSLRGGNTGELFF.

The chain links TRBV5-3 to TRBJ2-1; D is unresolved. TRBV5-3 is an open reading frame whose function is uncertain. The CDR3 has 11 residues. Trimming removed 3 bases at V and 8 bases at J, with 6 bases between. CDR3 nucleotides: TGTGCCAGAAGCTACAGTGATGAGCAGTTCTTC. It is translated as CARSYSDEQFF.

This chain joins TRBV4-1 and TRBJ1-1, with unresolved D. CDR1 is MGHRA and CDR2 is YSYEKL in the germline V gene. V was trimmed by 0 bases and J by 0 bases, leaving 8 bases between them. This CDR3 contains 15 residues. The CDR3 reads CASSQEQLMNTEAFF. The CDR3, as DNA: TGCGCCAGCAGCCAAGAACAGCTGATGAACACTGAAGCTTTCTTT.

This sequence joins TRBV5-8 and TRBJ1-5; the match to TRBD1 covers 7 bases. Germline lookup yields CDR1 SGHTS and CDR2 YDEGEE. V gave up 5 bases and J gave up 6 bases; unmatched junction bases: 14. The CDR3 has 16 amino acids. This CDR3 reads CASRPIDRVFSQPQHF. The CDR3 DNA reads TGTGCCAGCAGGCCGATTGACAGGGTTTTTAGTCAGCCCCAGCATTTT.